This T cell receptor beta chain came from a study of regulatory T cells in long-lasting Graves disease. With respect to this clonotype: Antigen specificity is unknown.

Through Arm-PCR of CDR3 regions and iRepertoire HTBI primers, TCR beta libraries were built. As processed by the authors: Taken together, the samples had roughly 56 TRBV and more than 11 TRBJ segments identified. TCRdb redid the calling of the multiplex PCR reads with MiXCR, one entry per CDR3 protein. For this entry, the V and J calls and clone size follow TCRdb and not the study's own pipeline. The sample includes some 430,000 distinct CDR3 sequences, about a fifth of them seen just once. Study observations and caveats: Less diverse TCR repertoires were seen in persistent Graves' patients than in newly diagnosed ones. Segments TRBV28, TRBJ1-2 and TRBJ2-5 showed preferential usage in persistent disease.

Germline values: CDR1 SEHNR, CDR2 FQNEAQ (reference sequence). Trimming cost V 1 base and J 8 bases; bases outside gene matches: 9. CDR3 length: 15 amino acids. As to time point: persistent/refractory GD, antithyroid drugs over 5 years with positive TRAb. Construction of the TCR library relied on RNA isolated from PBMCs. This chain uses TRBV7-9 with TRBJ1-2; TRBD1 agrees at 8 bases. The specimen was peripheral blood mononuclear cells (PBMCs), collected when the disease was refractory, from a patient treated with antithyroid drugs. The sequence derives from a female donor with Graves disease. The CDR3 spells CASSLEGQGARGYTF. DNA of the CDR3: TGTGCCAGCAGCTTAGAGGGGCAGGGGGCGCGGGGCTACACCTTC.